These T cell receptor beta chains were read from a single sample in a study of T cell responses to AZD1222 COVID-19 vaccine. Clones were sequenced by immunoSEQ multiplex PCR, and TCRdb holds only the in-frame ones, with some missing. The sample yields fewer than 140,000 clones, about 90% seen once. Sequencing was performed on peripheral blood, taken on day 0 of AZD1222 vaccination. Receptor source: an adult in good health. The CDR3 runs from the conserved cysteine through the conserved F or W. The D gene is left open where the match is weak. The listing skips clone size in some rows; elsewhere it reads once, few, many or a size class.

D gene: TRBD2; V gene: TRBV2; J gene: TRBJ2-2; clone size: -; CDR3 protein: CASTNGRSTGELFF; CDR3 DNA: TGTGCCAGCACCAACGGGAGGTCCACCGGGGAGCTGTTTTTT
D gene: TRBD1; V gene: TRBV19; J gene: TRBJ2-1; clone size: once; CDR3 protein: CASSRDRGLNEQFF; CDR3 DNA: TGTGCCAGTAGTAGGGACAGGGGGCTGAATGAGCAGTTCTTC
D gene: TRBD2; V gene: TRBV9; J gene: TRBJ2-2; clone size: -; CDR3 protein: CASSLAGLAGVGSGELFF; CDR3 DNA: TGTGCCAGCAGCCTTGCTGGACTAGCGGGAGTTGGAAGCGGGGAGCTGTTTTTT
D gene: TRBD2; V gene: TRBV7-9; J gene: TRBJ2-1; clone size: once; CDR3 protein: CASSLTSGALNEQFF; CDR3 DNA: TGTGCCAGCAGTCTTACTAGCGGAGCCCTCAATGAGCAGTTCTTC
D gene: TRBD1; V gene: TRBV5-4; J gene: TRBJ2-5; clone size: -; CDR3 protein: CASSLLSRGRRGETQYF; CDR3 DNA: TGTGCCAGCAGCTTGTTATCCAGGGGGCGAAGAGGTGAGACCCAGTACTTC
D gene: -; V gene: TRBV5-1; J gene: TRBJ2-3; clone size: -; CDR3 protein: CASSSGGTDTQYF; CDR3 DNA: TGCGCCAGCAGCTCTGGAGGCACAGATACGCAGTATTTT
D gene: -; V gene: TRBV27; J gene: TRBJ1-5; clone size: -; CDR3 protein: CASSSSGLAQHF; CDR3 DNA: TGTGCCAGCAGTTCTAGTGGATTAGCCCAGCATTTT
D gene: TRBD2; V gene: TRBV9; J gene: TRBJ2-7; clone size: -; CDR3 protein: CASSAEEGGSYEQYF; CDR3 DNA: TGTGCCAGCAGCGCAGAGGAGGGCGGGAGCTACGAGCAGTACTTC
D gene: -; V gene: TRBV12-3/TRBV12-4; J gene: TRBJ1-5; clone size: -; CDR3 protein: CASSLFLNQPQHF; CDR3 DNA: TGTGCCAGCAGTTTATTTCTCAATCAGCCCCAGCATTTT
D gene: -; V gene: TRBV12-3/TRBV12-4; J gene: TRBJ2-2; clone size: few; CDR3 protein: CASSFGWSGELFF; CDR3 DNA: TGTGCCAGCAGTTTCGGTTGGTCCGGGGAGCTGTTTTTT
D gene: -; V gene: TRBV24-1; J gene: TRBJ2-3; clone size: -; CDR3 protein: CATEGARPRGTDTQYF; CDR3 DNA: TGTGCCACCGAGGGTGCCCGACCTAGGGGCACAGATACGCAGTATTTT
D gene: -; V gene: TRBV10-1; J gene: TRBJ2-1; clone size: once; CDR3 protein: CASSGGLPYNEQFF; CDR3 DNA: TGCGCCAGCAGTGGGGGACTTCCCTACAATGAGCAGTTCTTC
D gene: TRBD1; V gene: TRBV5-5; J gene: TRBJ2-7; clone size: -; CDR3 protein: CASSLRGTGGYEQYF; CDR3 DNA: TGTGCCAGCAGCTTGAGGGGGACAGGGGGCTACGAGCAGTACTTC
D gene: -; V gene: TRBV12-5; J gene: TRBJ2-3; clone size: -; CDR3 protein: CASGPPVAVSSQYF; CDR3 DNA: TGTGCTAGTGGTCCCCCGGTGGCTGTTTCGTCGCAGTATTTT
D gene: -; V gene: TRBV3-1/TRBV3-2; J gene: TRBJ1-2; clone size: -; CDR3 protein: CASSQGEANYGYTF; CDR3 DNA: TGTGCCAGCAGCCAAGGGGAGGCTAACTATGGCTACACCTTC
D gene: -; V gene: TRBV27; J gene: TRBJ1-1; clone size: few; CDR3 protein: CASSVNGAEAFF; CDR3 DNA: TGTGCCAGCAGTGTTAACGGGGCTGAAGCTTTCTTT
D gene: -; V gene: TRBV18; J gene: TRBJ1-5; clone size: -; CDR3 protein: CASSEVGGMGQPQHF; CDR3 DNA: TGTGCCAGCTCAGAAGTGGGGGGAATGGGTCAGCCCCAGCATTTT
D gene: -; V gene: TRBV7-2; J gene: TRBJ1-5; clone size: -; CDR3 protein: CASSSQGRGQPQHF; CDR3 DNA: TGTGCCAGCAGCTCACAGGGTAGGGGTCAGCCCCAGCATTTT
D gene: -; V gene: TRBV3-1/TRBV3-2; J gene: TRBJ1-3; clone size: -; CDR3 protein: CASRKGTSSGNTIYF; CDR3 DNA: TGTGCCAGCAGGAAGGGTACGAGCTCTGGAAACACCATATATTTT
D gene: TRBD1; V gene: TRBV7-2; J gene: TRBJ2-5; clone size: once; CDR3 protein: CASSSYRGQETQYF; CDR3 DNA: TGTGCCAGCAGCTCGTACAGGGGGCAAGAGACCCAGTACTTC
D gene: -; V gene: TRBV6-6; J gene: TRBJ2-7; clone size: -; CDR3 protein: CASSYVRGNEQYF; CDR3 DNA: TGTGCCAGCAGTTACGTTCGGGGTAACGAGCAGTACTTC
D gene: -; V gene: TRBV5-1; J gene: TRBJ1-4; clone size: -; CDR3 protein: CASSSQGFANEKLFF; CDR3 DNA: TGCGCCAGCAGCTCACAGGGATTCGCTAATGAAAAACTGTTTTTT
D gene: -; V gene: TRBV18; J gene: TRBJ2-7; clone size: -; CDR3 protein: CASSPVPDSVYEQYF; CDR3 DNA: TGTGCCAGCTCACCAGTCCCGGACTCCGTCTACGAGCAGTACTTC
D gene: -; V gene: TRBV7-9; J gene: TRBJ2-7; clone size: -; CDR3 protein: CASSLAMRARDEQYF; CDR3 DNA: TGTGCCAGCAGCTTAGCTATGAGGGCCAGGGACGAGCAGTACTTC
D gene: TRBD1; V gene: TRBV19; J gene: TRBJ1-1; clone size: -; CDR3 protein: CASSPGQVNTEAFF; CDR3 DNA: TGTGCCAGTAGTCCGGGACAGGTAAACACTGAAGCTTTCTTT
D gene: -; V gene: TRBV4-1; J gene: TRBJ1-2; clone size: -; CDR3 protein: CASSQESGTLANYGYTF; CDR3 DNA: TGCGCCAGCAGCCAAGAATCTGGGACATTAGCTAACTATGGCTACACCTTC
D gene: TRBD2; V gene: TRBV5-1; J gene: TRBJ2-7; clone size: -; CDR3 protein: CASSWGGTSPEQYF; CDR3 DNA: TGCGCCAGCAGCTGGGGCGGGACTAGCCCCGAGCAGTACTTC
D gene: -; V gene: TRBV4-1; J gene: TRBJ2-2; clone size: -; CDR3 protein: CASSQTTRGGEFKLFF; CDR3 DNA: TGCGCCAGCAGCCAAACAACCCGGGGTGGGGAGTTTAAACTGTTTTTT
D gene: -; V gene: TRBV19; J gene: TRBJ1-5; clone size: -; CDR3 protein: CASSSQGGQPQHF; CDR3 DNA: TGTGCCAGTAGTTCACAGGGCGGTCAGCCCCAGCATTTT
D gene: -; V gene: TRBV3-1/TRBV3-2; J gene: TRBJ2-1; clone size: -; CDR3 protein: CASSFRDYNEQFF; CDR3 DNA: TGTGCCAGCAGCTTCCGGGATTACAATGAGCAGTTCTTC
D gene: TRBD1; V gene: TRBV5-1; J gene: TRBJ1-1; clone size: -; CDR3 protein: CASSERTGNTEAFF; CDR3 DNA: TGCGCCAGCAGCGAAAGGACAGGGAACACTGAAGCTTTCTTT
D gene: TRBD2; V gene: TRBV5-6; J gene: TRBJ2-7; clone size: -; CDR3 protein: CASSGTSGRYEQYF; CDR3 DNA: TGTGCCAGCAGCGGGACTAGCGGGAGATACGAGCAGTACTTC
D gene: -; V gene: TRBV6-4; J gene: TRBJ1-4; clone size: once; CDR3 protein: CASSDSGTNEKLFF; CDR3 DNA: TGTGCCAGCAGTGACTCGGGGACCAATGAAAAACTGTTTTTT
D gene: -; V gene: TRBV7-9; J gene: TRBJ1-2; clone size: -; CDR3 protein: CASSLSGGLNYGYTF; CDR3 DNA: TGTGCCAGCAGCTTATCTGGCGGCCTTAACTATGGCTACACCTTC
D gene: -; V gene: TRBV7-6; J gene: TRBJ2-1; clone size: -; CDR3 protein: CASSTTGAPLGNEQFF; CDR3 DNA: TGTGCCAGCAGCACTACGGGCGCCCCGCTCGGGAATGAGCAGTTCTTC
D gene: -; V gene: TRBV10-3; J gene: TRBJ2-1; clone size: -; CDR3 protein: CAITGENEQFF; CDR3 DNA: TGTGCCATCACGGGGGAGAATGAGCAGTTCTTC
D gene: TRBD1; V gene: TRBV11-2; J gene: TRBJ2-4; clone size: -; CDR3 protein: CASSRRQGPLQYF; CDR3 DNA: TGTGCCAGCAGCCGGAGACAGGGGCCACTTCAGTACTTC
D gene: TRBD1; V gene: TRBV7-9; J gene: TRBJ1-5; clone size: -; CDR3 protein: CASSLWTGGSNQPQHF; CDR3 DNA: TGTGCCAGCAGCCTATGGACAGGAGGGAGCAATCAGCCCCAGCATTTT
D gene: TRBD1; V gene: TRBV3-1/TRBV3-2; J gene: TRBJ1-5; clone size: -; CDR3 protein: CASSQAGTGGNQPQHF; CDR3 DNA: TGTGCCAGCAGCCAAGCTGGGACAGGGGGCAATCAGCCCCAGCATTTT
D gene: -; V gene: TRBV2; J gene: TRBJ2-2; clone size: -; CDR3 protein: CASNTDNTGELFF; CDR3 DNA: TGTGCCAGCAATACAGATAACACCGGGGAGCTGTTTTTT